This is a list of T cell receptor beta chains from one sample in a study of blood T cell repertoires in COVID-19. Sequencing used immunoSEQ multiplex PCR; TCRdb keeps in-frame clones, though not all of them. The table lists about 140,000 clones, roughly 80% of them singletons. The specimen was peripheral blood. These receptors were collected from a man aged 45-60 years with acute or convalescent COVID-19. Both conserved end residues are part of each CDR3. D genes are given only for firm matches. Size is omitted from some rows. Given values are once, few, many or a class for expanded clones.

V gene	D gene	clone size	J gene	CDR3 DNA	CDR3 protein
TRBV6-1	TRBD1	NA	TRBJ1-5	TGTGCCAGCAGTGACGGGACAGGGAACAATCAGCCCCAGCATTTT	CASSDGTGNNQPQHF
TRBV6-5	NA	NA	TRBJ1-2	TGTGCCAGCAGTTACGGCGGGGCAGGCTATGGCTACACCTTC	CASSYGGAGYGYTF
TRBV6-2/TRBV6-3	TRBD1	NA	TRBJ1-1	TGTGCCAGCAGTTACGAGGGACAGGGGGACACTGAAGCTTTCTTT	CASSYEGQGDTEAFF
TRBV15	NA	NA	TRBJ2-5	TGTGCCACCAGCAGAGTAGTCTTCGAGACCCAGTACTTC	CATSRVVFETQYF
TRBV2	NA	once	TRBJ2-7	TGTGCCAGCAGTGCGGCTCCCCTAGGGAGCAACGAGCAGTACTTC	CASSAAPLGSNEQYF
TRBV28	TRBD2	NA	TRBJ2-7	TGTGCCACCTTAGCGGGCTCCTACGAGCAGTACTTC	CATLAGSYEQYF
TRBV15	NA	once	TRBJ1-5	TGTGCCACCAGCAGGGCGACAGGAAGCCTCAATCAGCCCCAGCATTTT	CATSRATGSLNQPQHF
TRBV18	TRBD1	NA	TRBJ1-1	TGTGCCAGCTCACTTTCGCCGACAGGGGCGATGAACACTGAAGCTTTCTTT	CASSLSPTGAMNTEAFF
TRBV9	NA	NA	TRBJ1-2	TGTGCCAGCAGCGTAGGAGTGTCCTATGGCTACACCTTC	CASSVGVSYGYTF
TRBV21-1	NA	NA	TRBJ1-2	TGTGCCAGCAGCAAAGGGGTTAAGGCCTGCCCGAGGTATGGCTACACCTTC	CASSKGVKACPRYGYTF
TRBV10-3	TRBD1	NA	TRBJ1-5	TGTGCCATCAGTGAGTCGTCAGGGGGCGGGCAGCCCCAGCATTTT	CAISESSGGGQPQHF
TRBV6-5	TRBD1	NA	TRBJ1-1	TGTGCCACAGACAGGGGGGATGTGGTGAACACTGAAGCTTTCTTT	CATDRGDVVNTEAFF
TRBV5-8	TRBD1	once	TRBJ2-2	TGTGCCAGCAGCCAAGGACAGGCGAACACCGGGGAGCTGTTTTTT	CASSQGQANTGELFF
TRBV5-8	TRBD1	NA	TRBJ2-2	TGTGCCAGCAGCGTAAAGGACAGGGGGCTTAACACCGGGGAGCTGTTTTTT	CASSVKDRGLNTGELFF
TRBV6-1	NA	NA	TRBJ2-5	TGTGCCAGCAGTGAAGCTACCCGACAGGTCTATGAGACCCAGTACTTC	CASSEATRQVYETQYF
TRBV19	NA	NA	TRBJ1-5	TGTGCCAGTAGTATAGCTGCGGGTCTCAATCAGCCCCAGCATTTT	CASSIAAGLNQPQHF
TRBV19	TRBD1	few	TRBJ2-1	TGTGCCAGTAGTAGGACAGGGTCATCCTTCTCCTACAATGAGCAGTTCTTC	CASSRTGSSFSYNEQFF
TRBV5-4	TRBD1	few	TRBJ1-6	TGTGCCACCCAGGGGGATAATTCACCCCTCCACTTT	CATQGDNSPLHF
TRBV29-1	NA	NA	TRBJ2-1	TGCAGCGCCACTCACATGGAGCCAGGGAATGAGCAGTTCTTC	CSATHMEPGNEQFF
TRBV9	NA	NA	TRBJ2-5	TGTGCCAGCAGCGTGGGCAGCTACCAAGAGACCCAGTACTTC	CASSVGSYQETQYF
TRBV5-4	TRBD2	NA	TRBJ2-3	TGTGCCAGCAGCTTAGCGGGGGGGATTAGCACAGATACGCAGTATTTT	CASSLAGGISTDTQYF
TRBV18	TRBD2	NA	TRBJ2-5	TGTGCCAGCTCGCCCCTTACTAGCGGGGGCCGAAAGGAGACCCAGTACTTC	CASSPLTSGGRKETQYF
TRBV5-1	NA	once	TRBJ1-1	TGCGCCAGCAGCTTGGAGGCAGGTAGGGAGACTGAAGCTTTCTTT	CASSLEAGRETEAFF
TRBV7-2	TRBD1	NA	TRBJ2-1	TGTGCCAGCAGCTATAGGACAGGCGGCAATGAGCAGTTCTTC	CASSYRTGGNEQFF
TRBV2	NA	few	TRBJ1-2	TGTGCCAGCAGTGAAGAGACAGTTGGCTACACCTTC	CASSEETVGYTF
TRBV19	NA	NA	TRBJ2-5	TGTGCCAGTAGCTGGGGGCGTACCGAAGAGACCCAGTACTTC	CASSWGRTEETQYF
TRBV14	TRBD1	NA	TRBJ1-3	TGTGCCAGCAGCCAAGTTGTGGGGACAGGAGTTTTT	CASSQVVGTGVF
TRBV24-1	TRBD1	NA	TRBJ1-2	TGTGCCACCAGTGACAGGGGGCCGGATGGCTACACCTTC	CATSDRGPDGYTF
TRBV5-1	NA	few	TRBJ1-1	TGCGCCAGCAGCTTGGGCCAGGGGTTCGAAGCTTTCTTT	CASSLGQGFEAFF
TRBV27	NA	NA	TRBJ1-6	TGTGCCAGCAGTTACCAGGACAGACGTAATTCACCCCTCCACTTT	CASSYQDRRNSPLHF
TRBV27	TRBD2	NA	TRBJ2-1	TGTGCCAGCAGCCGCCGGGAGGCAGGGCTCTCCTACAATGAGCAGTTCTTC	CASSRREAGLSYNEQFF
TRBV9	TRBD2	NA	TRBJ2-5	TGTGCCAGCAGCCTAGGTTTCTCGGGGGGATTGGAGACCCAGTACTTC	CASSLGFSGGLETQYF
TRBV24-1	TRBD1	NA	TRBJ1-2	TGTGCCACCAGTGACCCTGGACAGGGCTATGGCTACACCTTC	CATSDPGQGYGYTF
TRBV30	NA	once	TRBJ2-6	TGTGCCTACGACAGCTCTGGGGCCAACGTCCTGACTTTC	CAYDSSGANVLTF
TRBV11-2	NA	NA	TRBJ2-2	TGTGCCAGCAGCTTAGGACTTATCACCGGGGAGCTGTTTTTT	CASSLGLITGELFF
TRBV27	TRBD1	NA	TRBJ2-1	TGTGCCAGCAGTTTAGTAATTGGTACAGGGGTGGATGAGCAGTTCTTC	CASSLVIGTGVDEQFF
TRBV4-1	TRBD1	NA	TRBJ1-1	TGCGCCAGCAGCCAAGATCTAGAGGGGCAGGGGGACACTGAAGCTTTCTTT	CASSQDLEGQGDTEAFF
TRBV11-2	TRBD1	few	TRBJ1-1	TGTGCCAGCAGCCTCGACAGGGGCGGCACTGAAGCTTTCTTT	CASSLDRGGTEAFF
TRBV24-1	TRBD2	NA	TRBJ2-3	TGTGCCACCGTGCCTAGCGGGGGGAGCACAGATACGCAGTATTTT	CATVPSGGSTDTQYF
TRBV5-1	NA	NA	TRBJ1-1	TGCGCCAGCAGCTTGGACAGGGACACTGAAGCTTTCTTT	CASSLDRDTEAFF
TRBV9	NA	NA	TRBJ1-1	TGTGCCAGCAGTTACCTGCAGGGAAGTATGAACACTGAAGCTTTCTTT	CASSYLQGSMNTEAFF
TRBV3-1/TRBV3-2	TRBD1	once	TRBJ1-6	TGTGCCAGCAGCCGGACAGGGTTTAATTCACCCCTCCACTTT	CASSRTGFNSPLHF
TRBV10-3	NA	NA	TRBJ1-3	TGTGCTGTAAACTCTGGAAACACCATATATTTT	CAVNSGNTIYF
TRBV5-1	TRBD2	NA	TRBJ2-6	TGCGCCAGCAGCCTGATTAGCGGGGGGAACTCTGGGGCCAACGTCCTGACTTTC	CASSLISGGNSGANVLTF
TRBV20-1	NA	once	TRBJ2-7	TGCAGTGCTAGTGTTCAGGGAATGGCCTACGAGCAGTACTTC	CSASVQGMAYEQYF
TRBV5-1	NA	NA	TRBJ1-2	TGCGCCAGCAGCTTTTACAGGGACTATGGCTACACCTTC	CASSFYRDYGYTF
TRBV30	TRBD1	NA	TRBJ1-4	TGTGCCTGGAGACGCCAGGGGGTTAATGAAAAACTGTTTTTT	CAWRRQGVNEKLFF
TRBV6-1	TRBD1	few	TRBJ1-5	TGTGCCAGCAGTGACAAACAGGGGGGGCCCCAGCATTTT	CASSDKQGGPQHF
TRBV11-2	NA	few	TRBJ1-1	TGTGCCAGCAGCTTAGGTCGGGGTAAGGAGGACACTGAAGCTTTCTTT	CASSLGRGKEDTEAFF
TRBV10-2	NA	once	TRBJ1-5	TGCGCCAGCAGACGGGACACCAATCAGCCCCAGCATTTT	CASRRDTNQPQHF
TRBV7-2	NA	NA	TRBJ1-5	TGTGCCAGCAGCTCCAAAACGGGTCAAAATCAGCCCCAGCATTTT	CASSSKTGQNQPQHF
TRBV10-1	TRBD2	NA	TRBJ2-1	TGCGCCAGCAATCTGGGACTAGCGGGGGGAACGAATGAGCAGTTCTTC	CASNLGLAGGTNEQFF
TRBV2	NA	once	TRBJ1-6	TGTGCCAGCAGTGAGGCCCGGGACTATTCACCCCTCCACTTT	CASSEARDYSPLHF
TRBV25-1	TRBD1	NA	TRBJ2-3	TGTGCCAGCAGTGCCGGACAGGGGAGCGGAGATACGCAGTATTTT	CASSAGQGSGDTQYF
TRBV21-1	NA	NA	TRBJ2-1	TGTGCCAGCAGCAAAGCGGGACAGGATGAGCAGTTCTTC	CASSKAGQDEQFF
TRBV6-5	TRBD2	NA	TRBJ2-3	TGTGCCAGCAGCAAACTAGCGGGGAGCACAGATACGCAGTATTTT	CASSKLAGSTDTQYF
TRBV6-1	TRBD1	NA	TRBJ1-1	TGTGCCAGCAGTGACAGGGGGTGGGGGAACACTGAAGCTTTCTTT	CASSDRGWGNTEAFF
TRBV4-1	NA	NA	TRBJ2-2	TGCGCCAGCAGCCAAGATCTGAGGTACACCGGGGAGCTGTTTTTT	CASSQDLRYTGELFF
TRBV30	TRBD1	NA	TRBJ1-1	TGTGCCTGGAGTGTTATACAGGGGGCAGGTTCAGCTTTCTTT	CAWSVIQGAGSAFF